One sample yielded the 28 T cell receptor beta chains listed below, sequenced in a study of cytomegalovirus exposure and HLA in healthy donors. The study ran its PCR with 60 Vbeta and 13 Jbeta primers. Some clones are missing from TCRdb's copy, which holds only in-frame ones; the method was immunoSEQ multiplex PCR. The table records some 130,000 clones, around 77% of them present only once. The sample taken for sequencing was PBMCs. These receptors were collected from a man aged 25-40 years in good health and CMV-seronegative.

The chain uses TRBV5-4 and TRBJ2-7; D perhaps matches TRBD2 (6 bases). Germline V gives CDR1 SGHNT, CDR2 YYREEE (reference sequence). This CDR3 comprises 14 residues. The V gene lost 5 bases and the J gene lost 0 bases, with 12 bases spanning the gap. For the CDR3, the DNA is TGTGCCAGCAGTTTACCGGGAGCCTCCTACGAGCAGTACTTC. It specifies CASSLPGASYEQYF. Drawing the rest from reference TRBV5-4 and TRBJ2-7, the complete variable domain is ETGVTQSPTHLIKTRGQQVTLRCSSQSGHNTVSWYQQALGQGPQFIFQYYREEENGRGNFPPRFSGLQFPNYSSELNVNALELDDSALYLCASSLPGASYEQYFGPGTRLTVT.

The chain recombines TRBV28 with TRBJ1-1; TRBD1 agrees at 8 bases. The CDR3 contains 14 residues. Looked up from germline, CDR1 is MDHEN and CDR2 is SYDVKM. The ends lost 6 bases at V and 1 base at J; junction bases unmatched: 4. DNA for the CDR3: TGTGCCAGCAGACGTGACAGGGGGAACACTGAAGCTTTCTTT. Its translation is CASRRDRGNTEAFF. Filled out from reference TRBV28 and TRBJ1-1, the complete variable domain reads DVKVTQSSRYLVKRTGEKVFLECVQDMDHENMFWYRQDPGLGLRLIYFSYDVKMKEKGDIPEGYSVSREKKERFSLILESASTNQTSMYLCASRRDRGNTEAFFGQGTRLTVV.

The chain joins TRBV15 to TRBJ2-7, with 10 bases identical to TRBD1. Trimming took 0 bases from V and 4 from J; bases not matched to a gene: 6. There are 16 residues in the CDR3. Germline CDR1 LNHNV, CDR2 YYDKDF (reference sequence). CDR3 amino acids: CATSRDMGQGTYEQYF. For the CDR3, the DNA is TGTGCCACCAGCAGAGATATGGGACAGGGGACGTACGAGCAGTACTTC.

This clone was picked up a small number of times. The chain is built from TRBV29-1 and TRBJ2-3; D unclear. In germline, CDR1 is SQVTM, CDR2 ANQGSEA. Trimming removed 7 bases at V and 3 bases at J, with 14 bases between. The CDR3 is 13 residues long. This CDR3 is CSAPAGETDTQYF. The CDR3 nucleotides read TGCAGCGCCCCGGCTGGAGAAACAGATACGCAGTATTTT.

V is TRBV30 and J is TRBJ2-3; TRBD2 matches at 13 bases. The CDR3 loop spans 15 amino acids. Germline V gene sequence: CDR1 GTSNPN, CDR2 SVGIG (reference sequence). The J segment lost 8 bases and the V segment lost 0 bases, leaving 5 bases of the junction unmatched. This CDR3 is CAWSVLAGGEGTQYF. The CDR3 DNA reads as TGTGCCTGGAGTGTACTAGCGGGAGGGGAGGGTACGCAGTATTTT.

J is TRBJ1-1 and V is TRBV14, with a possible D match to TRBD1 (5 bases). Trimming cost V 4 bases and J 4 bases, with 10 bases left between them. The CDR3 runs to 13 residues. Germline CDR1 SGHDN, CDR2 FVKESK. The DNA for the CDR3 is TGTGCCAGCAGCCCTACCGGGGGCACTGAAGCTTTCTTT. It encodes CASSPTGGTEAFF.

The rearrangement links TRBV5-1 to TRBJ2-7; weak D call: TRBD2 (5 bases). V dropped 7 bases and J dropped 0 bases, with 11 bases sitting between them. This CDR3 has 13 residues. Germline V gene data show CDR1 as SGHRS and CDR2 as YFSETQ. The CDR3 DNA sequence: TGCGCCAGCGGACTCAGTGACTCCTACGAGCAGTACTTC. Translated: CASGLSDSYEQYF.

This clone showed up just a few times. The chain is built from TRBV5-1 and TRBJ2-1; possible D gene TRBD2, 5 bases. This CDR3 has 12 amino acids. Germline lookup yields CDR1 SGHRS and CDR2 YFSETQ. V was trimmed by 7 bases and J by 3 bases, leaving 8 bases between them. The CDR3 region has the DNA TGCGCCAGCTTCCGGGACTACAATGAGCAGTTCTTC. Translation: CASFRDYNEQFF. The entire variable domain, with the rest obtained from reference TRBV5-1 and TRBJ2-1, is as follows: KAGVTQTPRYLIKTRGQQVTLSCSPISGHRSVSWYQQTPGQGLQFLFEYFSETQRNKGNFPGRFSGRQFSNSRSEMNVSTLELGDSALYLCASFRDYNEQFFGPGTRLTVL.

The chain recombines TRBV9 with TRBJ2-1, with 12 bases matching TRBD2. With 2 bases clipped from V and 8 bases from J, the junction kept 5 bases outside the gene matches. Germline V lookup: CDR1 SGDLS, CDR2 YYNGEE. This CDR3 has 15 amino acids. The CDR3 spells CASSVLAGGPYEQFF. In nucleotides, the CDR3 is TGTGCCAGCAGCGTTCTAGCGGGAGGGCCTTATGAGCAGTTCTTC. Full variable domain (remainder filled in from reference TRBV9 and TRBJ2-1): DSGVTQTPKHLITATGQRVTLRCSPRSGDLSVYWYQQSLDQGLQFLIQYYNGEERAKGNILERFSAQQFPDLHSELNLSSLELGDSALYFCASSVLAGGPYEQFFGPGTRLTVL.

This clone was counted only a few times. This chain uses TRBV9 with TRBJ2-1; 8 nucleotides line up with TRBD2. This CDR3 contains 15 residues. The V and J ends lost 3 bases and 6 bases, in that order; junction bases with no gene match: 8. CDR1 and CDR2 from the germline V gene are SGDLS and YYNGEE. CDR3 region: CASSAPLLAGNEQFF. The CDR3 DNA reads TGTGCCAGCAGCGCCCCCCTTCTAGCGGGCAATGAGCAGTTCTTC.

The chain has TRBV14 and TRBJ1-1; D is undetermined. The CDR3 is 11 residues long. Trimming shortened V by 3 bases and J by 7 bases, and 6 bases separated the two germline ends. Germline CDR1 and CDR2: SGHDN and FVKESK. The CDR3 region has the DNA TGTGCCAGCAGCCAGGGCAGTGAAGCTTTCTTT. Encoded protein: CASSQGSEAFF.

This clone was picked up one time. The chain uses TRBV10-3 and TRBJ2-7; D perhaps matches TRBD2 (6 bases). Germline V gene sequence: CDR1 ENHRY, CDR2 SYGVKD. The CDR3 runs to 14 residues. The V end lost 10 bases, the J end lost 4 bases, and 20 bases lay between the germline ends. As DNA, the CDR3 is TGTGCCACCAGGGCGGGGCTCGAGGCTTACGAGCAGTACTTC. It codes for CATRAGLEAYEQYF.

In DNA, the CDR3 is TGTGCCATCAGCGAGGGACTAGCGGGGAGGAACCAAGAGACCCAGTACTTC. Protein: CAISEGLAGRNQETQYF. This sequence joins TRBV10-3 and TRBJ2-5, with 13 bases that match TRBD2. CDR1 and CDR2 from the germline V gene are ENHRY and SYGVKD. V dropped 6 bases and J dropped 0; count of bases not matched to a gene: 7. This CDR3 contains 17 residues.

The chain couples TRBV19 to TRBJ2-7; no firm D call. From germline, CDR1 is LNHDA and CDR2 SQIVND (reference sequence). Trimming removed 4 bases from V and 6 bases from J, with 13 bases in between. The CDR3 contains 13 residues. CDR3 sequence: CASSSGTAGEQYF. The DNA of the CDR3 is TGTGCCAGTAGTAGTGGTACAGCCGGCGAGCAGTACTTC.

The V and J genes are TRBV5-6 and TRBJ2-7, with 9 bases lining up with TRBD1. This CDR3 spans 15 amino acids. Germline lookup yields CDR1 SGHDT and CDR2 YYEEEE. V shed 0 bases and J 3 bases; nucleotides not matched to a gene: 4. CDR3 region: CASSLGDRARYEQYF. In nucleotides, the CDR3 is TGTGCCAGCAGCTTGGGGGACAGGGCCCGCTACGAGCAGTACTTC.

This clone was seen more than once but under ten times. The CDR3 region is CASSPLAGVPDTQYF. As DNA, the CDR3 is TGTGCCAGCAGTCCACTAGCGGGAGTACCAGATACGCAGTATTTT. The rearrangement uses TRBV6-4 and TRBJ2-3; 11 bases are a match to TRBD2. The trim removed 5 bases at V and 4 bases at J, leaving 5 bases unmatched. Germline V gene lookup returns CDR1 MRHNA and CDR2 SNTAGT. This CDR3 region has 15 residues.

V is TRBV9 and J is TRBJ1-2; D might be TRBD1 (5 bases). V lost 3 bases to trimming and J lost 5 bases, with 17 bases between them. The CDR3 extends over 15 amino acids. Germline CDR1 SGDLS, CDR2 YYNGEE. CDR3 loop: CASSAYGGGGYGYTF. The CDR3 bases are TGTGCCAGCAGCGCCTACGGCGGGGGTGGGTATGGCTACACCTTC.

The chain employs TRBV6-5 and TRBJ2-1; TRBD2 matches 9 bases. This CDR3 is 15 amino acids long. V gave up 6 bases and J gave up 4 bases; unmatched junction bases: 7. CDR1 and CDR2 (germline): MNHEY, SVGAGI. CDR3 nucleotide sequence: TGTGCCAGCAGAGAATCTAGCGGGACGTACAATGAGCAGTTCTTC. Protein: CASRESSGTYNEQFF.

This clone is a singleton in its sample. The genes are TRBV5-1 and TRBJ2-2; 9 bases map to TRBD2. Per germline, CDR1 SGHRS and CDR2 YFSETQ. This CDR3 comprises 16 residues. Losses at the gene ends were 5 bases for V and 0 bases for J; bases not matched to a gene: 5. This CDR3 is CASRRVAGANTGELFF. The CDR3 bases are TGCGCCAGCAGGAGAGTAGCGGGAGCGAACACCGGGGAGCTGTTTTTT.

The chain has TRBV21-1 and TRBJ2-3; TRBD1, as called in the table, went unchecked against the DNA. TRBV21-1 is designated a pseudogene. The length of the CDR3 is 16 residues. The CDR3 DNA follows: TGTGCCAGCAGCAAAGGTGAGAGGGGGCTGACAGATACGCAGTATTTT. This translates into CASSKGERGLTDTQYF.

This clone has just a few counts. The rearrangement joins TRBV6-1 to TRBJ1-1; TRBD1 agrees at 8 bases. The V gene end was trimmed by 8 bases and the J gene end by 7 bases; junction bases not matched to a gene: 12. This CDR3 is 14 amino acids long. Germline V lookup: CDR1 MNHNS, CDR2 SASEGT. The DNA of the CDR3 is TGTGCCAGCCTCGGACAGCAGGGGGCGTTTGAAGCTTTCTTT. This encodes CASLGQQGAFEAFF.

The count of this clone is one. The chain carries TRBV25-1 and TRBJ2-1, with TRBD2 matching 8 bases. CDR3 size: 16 residues. V trimming: 0 bases; J trimming: 5 bases; junction bases outside the gene matches: 6. CDR1 is MGHDK and CDR2 is SYGVNS in the germline V gene. The CDR3 loop reads CASSEYAAGGDNEQFF. The CDR3 DNA is TGTGCCAGCAGTGAATATGCTGCGGGGGGAGACAATGAGCAGTTCTTC.

J is TRBJ2-4 and V is TRBV27; 13 nucleotides match TRBD2. CDR3 size: 15 residues. Per the germline V gene, CDR1 is MNHEY and CDR2 is SMNVEV (reference sequence). V gave up 4 bases and J gave up 7 bases; unmatched junction bases: 4. CDR3 in DNA: TGTGCCAGCAGTTCGGGACTAGCGGGAAGGAACATTCAGTACTTC. Protein product: CASSSGLAGRNIQYF.

The V and J genes are TRBV5-1 and TRBJ1-1, with D possibly being TRBD1 (6 bases). Trimming took off 5 bases at V and 2 bases at J, with 10 bases between the two ends. Germline assignment: CDR1 SGHRS and CDR2 YFSETQ. The CDR3 runs 13 residues. CDR3 loop: CASREQGNTEAFF. The CDR3 DNA sequence: TGCGCCAGCAGGGAACAGGGCAACACTGAAGCTTTCTTT.

J is TRBJ1-4 and V is TRBV27; D possibly corresponds to TRBD1 (6 bases). Germline V gene lookup returns CDR1 MNHEY and CDR2 SMNVEV (reference sequence). The CDR3 has 15 residues. The ends were cut back, 2 bases at V and 3 bases at J, with 10 bases in the middle. CDR3: CASSLEGVANEKLFF. The CDR3 bases are TGTGCCAGCAGTTTAGAGGGGGTCGCTAATGAAAAACTGTTTTTT.

V is TRBV5-4 and J is TRBJ2-5, with a weak D call TRBD2 (6 bases). CDR1 SGHNT and CDR2 YYREEE come from the germline V gene (reference sequence). V dropped 1 base and J dropped 1 base, with 20 bases sitting between them. This CDR3 comprises 18 residues. This CDR3 is CASSLKRGGGGAQETQYF. The CDR3 DNA reads as TGTGCCAGCAGCTTGAAACGGGGAGGTGGCGGGGCCCAAGAGACCCAGTACTTC. Filled out from reference TRBV5-4 and TRBJ2-5, the complete variable domain reads ETGVTQSPTHLIKTRGQQVTLRCSSQSGHNTVSWYQQALGQGPQFIFQYYREEENGRGNFPPRFSGLQFPNYSSELNVNALELDDSALYLCASSLKRGGGGAQETQYFGPGTRLLVL.

The chain combines TRBV29-1 with TRBJ1-2, with D uncertain. Trimming removed 1 base from V and 4 bases from J, with 4 bases in between. In germline, CDR1 is SQVTM, CDR2 ANQGSEA. This CDR3 comprises 11 residues. The CDR3 here is CSVEGGYGYTF. The CDR3 nucleotides are TGCAGCGTTGAAGGCGGCTATGGCTACACCTTC.

The CDR3 is CASSELGGPTTNEKLFF. The CDR3 bases are TGTGCCAGCAGTGAACTCGGGGGGCCAACAACTAATGAAAAACTGTTTTTT. The V and J genes are TRBV25-1 and TRBJ1-4; D perhaps matches TRBD1 (6 bases). The CDR3 is made up of 17 amino acids. Germline lookup yields CDR1 MGHDK and CDR2 SYGVNS. V gave up 2 bases and J gave up 0 bases, with 13 bases separating them.